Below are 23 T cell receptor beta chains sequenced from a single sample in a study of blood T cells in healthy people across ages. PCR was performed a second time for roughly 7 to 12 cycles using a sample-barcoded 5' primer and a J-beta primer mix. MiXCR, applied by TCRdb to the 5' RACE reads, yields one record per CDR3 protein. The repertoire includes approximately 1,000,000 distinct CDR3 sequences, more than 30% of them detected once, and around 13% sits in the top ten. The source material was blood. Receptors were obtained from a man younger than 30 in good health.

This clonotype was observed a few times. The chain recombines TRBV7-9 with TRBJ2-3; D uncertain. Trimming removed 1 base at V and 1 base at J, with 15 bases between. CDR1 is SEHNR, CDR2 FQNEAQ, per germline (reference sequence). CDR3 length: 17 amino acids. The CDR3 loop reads CASSLGRSDTGTDTQYF. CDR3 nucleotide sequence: TGTGCCAGCAGCTTAGGGCGGTCAGATACAGGCACAGATACGCAGTATTTT.

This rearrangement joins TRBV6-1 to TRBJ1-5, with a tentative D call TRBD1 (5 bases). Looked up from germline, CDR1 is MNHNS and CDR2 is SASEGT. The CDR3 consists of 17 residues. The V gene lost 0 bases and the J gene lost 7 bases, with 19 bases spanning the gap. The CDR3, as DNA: TGTGCCAGCAGTGAAGCGCTTCGGAGAAGGGGTGCCCAGCCCCAGCATTTT. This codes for CASSEALRRRGAQPQHF.

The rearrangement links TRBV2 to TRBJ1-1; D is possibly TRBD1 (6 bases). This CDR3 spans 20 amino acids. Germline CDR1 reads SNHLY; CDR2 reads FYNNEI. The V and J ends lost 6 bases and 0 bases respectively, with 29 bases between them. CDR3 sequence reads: CASRGERRPSGTTMNTEAFF. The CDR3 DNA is TGTGCCAGCAGGGGAGAACGAAGACCCTCCGGGACAACCATGAACACTGAAGCTTTCTTT.

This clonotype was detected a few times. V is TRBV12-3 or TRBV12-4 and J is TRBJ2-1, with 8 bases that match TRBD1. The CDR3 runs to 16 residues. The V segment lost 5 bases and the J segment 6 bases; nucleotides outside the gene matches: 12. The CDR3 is CASSLRTGIVSNEQFF. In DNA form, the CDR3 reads TGTGCCAGCAGTCTCCGGACAGGGATTGTTTCCAATGAGCAGTTCTTC.

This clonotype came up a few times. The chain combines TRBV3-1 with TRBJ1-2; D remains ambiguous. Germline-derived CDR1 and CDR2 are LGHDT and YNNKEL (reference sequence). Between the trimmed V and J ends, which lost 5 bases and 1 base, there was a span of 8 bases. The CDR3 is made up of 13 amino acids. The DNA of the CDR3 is TGTGCCAGCAGCAAGGAGGTTAACTATGGCTACACCTTC. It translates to CASSKEVNYGYTF.

The CDR3 spells CASSGGDRGGNEQFF. For the CDR3, the DNA is TGTGCCAGCAGCGGTGGGGACAGGGGTGGAAATGAGCAGTTCTTC. The genes are TRBV2 and TRBJ2-1; the match to TRBD1 covers 10 bases. CDR1 SNHLY and CDR2 FYNNEI come from the germline V gene. CDR3 size: 15 residues. After removal of 6 bases from V and 7 bases from J, the junction contained 9 bases not matched to a gene.

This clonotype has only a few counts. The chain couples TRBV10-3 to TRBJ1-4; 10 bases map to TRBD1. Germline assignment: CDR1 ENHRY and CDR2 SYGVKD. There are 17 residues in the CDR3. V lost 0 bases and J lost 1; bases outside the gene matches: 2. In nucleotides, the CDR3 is TGTGCCATCAGTGAGTCAAGGACAGGGGGAACTAATGAAAAACTGTTTTTT. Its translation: CAISESRTGGTNEKLFF.

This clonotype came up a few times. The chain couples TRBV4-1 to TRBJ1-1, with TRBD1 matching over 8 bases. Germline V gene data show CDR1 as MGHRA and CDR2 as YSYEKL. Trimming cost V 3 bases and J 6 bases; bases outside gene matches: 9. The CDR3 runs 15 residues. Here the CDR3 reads CASSQVTGEGAEAFF. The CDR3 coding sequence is TGCGCCAGCAGCCAGGTGACAGGGGAGGGGGCTGAAGCTTTCTTT.

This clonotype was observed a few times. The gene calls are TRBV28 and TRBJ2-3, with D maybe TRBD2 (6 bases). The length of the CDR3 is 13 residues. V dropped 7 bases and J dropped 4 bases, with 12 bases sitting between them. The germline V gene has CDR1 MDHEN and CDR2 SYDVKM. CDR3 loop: CASTRGRADTQYF. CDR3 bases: TGTGCCAGCACCCGGGGGAGAGCAGATACGCAGTATTTT.

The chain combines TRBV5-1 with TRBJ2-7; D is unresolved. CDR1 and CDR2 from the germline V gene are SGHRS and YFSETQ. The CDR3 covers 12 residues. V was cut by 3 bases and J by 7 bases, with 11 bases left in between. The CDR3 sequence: CASSWQVGEQYF. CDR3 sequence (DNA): TGCGCCAGCAGCTGGCAGGTTGGTGAGCAGTACTTC.

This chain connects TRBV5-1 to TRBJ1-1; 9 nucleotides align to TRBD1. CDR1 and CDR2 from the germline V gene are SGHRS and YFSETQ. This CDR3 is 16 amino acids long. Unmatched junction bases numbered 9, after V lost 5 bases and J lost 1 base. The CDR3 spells CASSLGTGRTNTEAFF. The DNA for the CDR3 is TGCGCCAGCAGTCTCGGGACAGGGCGAACGAACACTGAAGCTTTCTTT.

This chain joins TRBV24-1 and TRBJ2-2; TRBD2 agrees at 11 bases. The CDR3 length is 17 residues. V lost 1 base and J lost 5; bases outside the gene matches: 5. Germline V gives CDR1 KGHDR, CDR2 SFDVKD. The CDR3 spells CATSDFTSGGRTGELFF. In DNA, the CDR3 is TGTGCCACCAGTGATTTCACTAGCGGGGGAAGGACCGGGGAGCTGTTTTTT.

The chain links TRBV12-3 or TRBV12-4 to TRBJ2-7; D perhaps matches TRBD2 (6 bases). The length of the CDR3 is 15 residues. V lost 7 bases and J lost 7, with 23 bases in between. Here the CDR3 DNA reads TGTGCCAGCACCAAAGACTGGGGCACTAGCAATGAGCAGTACTTC. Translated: CASTKDWGTSNEQYF.

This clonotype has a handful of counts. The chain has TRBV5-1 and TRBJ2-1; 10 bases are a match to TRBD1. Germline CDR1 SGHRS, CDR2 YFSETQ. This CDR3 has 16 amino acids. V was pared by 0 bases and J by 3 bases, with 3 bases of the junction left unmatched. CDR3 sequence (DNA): TGCGCCAGCAGCTTGGGCGGGACAGGGGACTACAATGAGCAGTTCTTC. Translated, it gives CASSLGGTGDYNEQFF.

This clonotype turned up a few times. The CDR3 bases are TGTGCCAGCAGCGTAGGGGAGGGGACTAGCGGGGTGCGTGTGGATACGCAGTATTTT. Its translation is CASSVGEGTSGVRVDTQYF. The V and J genes are TRBV9 and TRBJ2-3; 13 positions agree with TRBD2. With 0 bases clipped from V and 6 bases from J, the junction kept 13 bases outside the gene matches. Germline CDR1 SGDLS, CDR2 YYNGEE. The CDR3 length is 19 residues.

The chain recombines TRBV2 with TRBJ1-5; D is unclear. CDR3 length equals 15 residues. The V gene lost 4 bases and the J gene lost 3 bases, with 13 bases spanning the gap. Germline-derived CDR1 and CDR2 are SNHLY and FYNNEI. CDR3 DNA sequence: TGTGCCAGCAGTGTAGAGGGTTCCCTCAATCAGCCCCAGCATTTT. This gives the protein CASSVEGSLNQPQHF.

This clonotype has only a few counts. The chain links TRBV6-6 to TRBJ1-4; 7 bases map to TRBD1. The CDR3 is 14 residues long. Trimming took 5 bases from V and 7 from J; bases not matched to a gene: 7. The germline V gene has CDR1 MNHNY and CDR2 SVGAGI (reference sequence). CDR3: CASSSGQVLEKLFF. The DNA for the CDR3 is TGTGCCAGCAGTAGTGGACAGGTTCTTGAAAAACTGTTTTTT.

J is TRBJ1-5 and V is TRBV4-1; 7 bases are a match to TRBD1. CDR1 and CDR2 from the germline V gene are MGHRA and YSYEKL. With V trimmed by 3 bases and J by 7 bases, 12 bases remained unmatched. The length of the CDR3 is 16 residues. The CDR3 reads CASSQEGQAGRQPQHF. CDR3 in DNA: TGCGCCAGCAGCCAGGAAGGACAGGCAGGCCGACAGCCCCAGCATTTT.

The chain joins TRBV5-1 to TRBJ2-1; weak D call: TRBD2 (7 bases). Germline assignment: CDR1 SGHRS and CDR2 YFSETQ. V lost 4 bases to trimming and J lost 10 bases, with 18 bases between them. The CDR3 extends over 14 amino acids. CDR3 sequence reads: CASSPRGGAEEQFF. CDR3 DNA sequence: TGCGCCAGCAGCCCCAGAGGGGGGGCCGAAGAGCAGTTCTTC.

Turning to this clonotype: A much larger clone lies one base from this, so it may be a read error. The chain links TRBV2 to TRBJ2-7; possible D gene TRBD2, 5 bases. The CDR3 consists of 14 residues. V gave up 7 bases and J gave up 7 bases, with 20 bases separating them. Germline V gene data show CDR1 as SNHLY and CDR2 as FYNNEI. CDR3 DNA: TGTGCCAGCAAGGCTAGCAGGCTTACAAATGAGCAGTACTTC. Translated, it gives CASKASRLTNEQYF.

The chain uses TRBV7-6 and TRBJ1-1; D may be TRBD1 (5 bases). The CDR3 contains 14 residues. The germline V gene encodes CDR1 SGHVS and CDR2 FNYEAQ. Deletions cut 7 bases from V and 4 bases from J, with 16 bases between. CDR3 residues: CASNSGTKVTEAFF. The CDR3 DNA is TGTGCCAGCAACTCGGGGACTAAGGTCACTGAAGCTTTCTTT. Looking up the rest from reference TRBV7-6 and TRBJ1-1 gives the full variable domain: GAGVSQSPRYKVTKRGQDVALRCDPISGHVSLYWYRQALGQGPEFLTYFNYEAQQDKSGLPNDRFSAERPEGSISTLTIQRTEQRDSAMYRCASNSGTKVTEAFFGQGTRLTVV.

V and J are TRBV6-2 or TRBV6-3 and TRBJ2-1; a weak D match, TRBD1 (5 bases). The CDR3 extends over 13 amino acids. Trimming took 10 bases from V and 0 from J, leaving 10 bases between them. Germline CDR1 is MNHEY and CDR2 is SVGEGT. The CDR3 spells CATQGSSYNEQFF. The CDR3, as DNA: TGTGCCACGCAGGGAAGCTCCTACAATGAGCAGTTCTTC.

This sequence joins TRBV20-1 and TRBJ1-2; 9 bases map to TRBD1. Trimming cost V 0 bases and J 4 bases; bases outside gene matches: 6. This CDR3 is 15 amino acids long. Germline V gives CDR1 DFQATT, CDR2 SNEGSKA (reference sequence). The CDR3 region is CSARDGTGFSYGYTF. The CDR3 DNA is TGCAGTGCTAGAGACGGGACAGGGTTTTCCTATGGCTACACCTTC.